These T cell receptor beta chains were read from a single sample in a study of human T cells and chemical hapten exposure. TCRdb re-derived calls from the RACE reads in MiXCR, one entry per CDR3 protein. The repertoire consists of about 200,000 distinct CDR3 sequences, with roughly a quarter occurring once and the leading ten covering about 2.3%. The source material was whole blood, sampled in connection with sensitization to the hapten diphenylcyclopropenone (DPC). These receptors came from a middle-aged woman with alopecia areata. Some clones in this sample may be carry-over from other donors' samples. CDR3s include the opening cysteine and the closing phenylalanine or tryptophan. Fields, in order: J gene, V gene, CDR3 length, D gene, clone size, CDR3 protein, CDR3 DNA. The D gene is left open where the match is weak. Size values are once, few and many counts, or a class for expanded clones, and some rows have none.

TRBJ2-2,TRBV6-5,15,.,few,CASRWGQANTGELFF,TGTGCCAGCAGATGGGGTCAGGCCAACACCGGGGAGCTGTTTTTT
TRBJ2-7,TRBV20-1,13,.,.,CSAPWGGHYEQYF,TGCAGTGCTCCCTGGGGGGGCCACTACGAGCAGTACTTC
TRBJ2-7,TRBV3-1,16,.,.,CASSQELFGSSYEQYF,TGTGCCAGCAGCCAAGAATTGTTCGGGAGCTCCTACGAGCAGTACTTC
TRBJ2-7,TRBV7-2,17,TRBD2,.,CASSSQSGSRPFYEQYF,TGTGCCAGCAGTTCGCAAAGCGGGAGCAGGCCGTTTTACGAGCAGTACTTC
TRBJ2-1,TRBV7-2,14,.,once,CASSSDFSYNEQFF,TGTGCCAGCAGTTCTGACTTCTCGTACAATGAGCAGTTCTTC
TRBJ1-1,TRBV25-1,11,.,.,CASSEGLKAFF,TGTGCCAGCAGTGAGGGGCTTAAAGCTTTCTTT
TRBJ1-1,TRBV18,14,.,.,CASSRDRDNTEAFF,TGTGCCAGCTCACGGGATAGGGACAACACTGAAGCTTTCTTT
TRBJ2-7,TRBV5-1,15,TRBD2,few,CASSLEAGDLYEQYF,TGCGCCAGCAGCTTGGAAGCGGGGGATCTGTACGAGCAGTACTTC
TRBJ2-3,TRBV7-3,15,.,.,CASSLRYGSTDTQYF,TGTGCCAGCAGCTTACGATACGGCAGCACAGATACGCAGTATTTT
TRBJ2-3,TRBV20-1,13,.,.,CSAPAEASDTQYF,TGCAGTGCCCCTGCCGAGGCATCAGATACGCAGTATTTT
TRBJ1-5,TRBV29-1,13,TRBD1,many,CSVQTGGSQPQHF,TGCAGCGTACAGACAGGGGGGTCTCAGCCCCAGCATTTT
TRBJ1-1,TRBV5-4,12,.,many,CASSLRNTEAFF,TGTGCCAGCAGCTTGAGGAACACTGAAGCTTTCTTT
TRBJ1-5,TRBV28,12,.,.,CASSYTVQPQHF,TGTGCCAGCAGTTATACGGTTCAGCCCCAGCATTTT
TRBJ1-1,TRBV29-1,13,TRBD1,.,CSVEGRGPTEAFF,TGCAGCGTTGAAGGAAGGGGGCCCACTGAAGCTTTCTTT
TRBJ2-5,TRBV6-1,13,.,.,CASMILPGETQYF,TGTGCCAGCATGATACTCCCTGGGGAGACCCAGTACTTC
TRBJ2-3,TRBV27,12,.,many,CASSLRADTQYF,TGTGCCAGCAGTTTAAGGGCAGATACGCAGTATTTT
TRBJ2-1,TRBV7-8,17,TRBD2,.,CASSLGRGEDSYNEQFF,TGTGCCAGCAGCTTAGGTCGGGGGGAGGACTCCTACAATGAGCAGTTCTTC
TRBJ2-3,TRBV28,15,.,few,CASSLGGGSTDTQYF,TGTGCCAGCAGTTTAGGGGGCGGGAGCACAGATACGCAGTATTTT
TRBJ1-1,TRBV29-1,11,.,few,CSARDLTEAFF,TGCAGCGCCAGGGATCTCACTGAAGCTTTCTTT
TRBJ2-1,TRBV7-2,15,TRBD2,.,CASSSGLAGLDEQFF,TGTGCCAGCAGCTCTGGACTAGCGGGATTGGATGAGCAGTTCTTC
TRBJ2-2,TRBV29-1,16,.,.,CSVEDPGLIPTGELFF,TGCAGCGTTGAAGATCCGGGACTCATACCGACCGGGGAGCTGTTTTTT
TRBJ2-5,TRBV20-1,16,TRBD2,.,CSARDPKTSGGSTQYF,TGCAGTGCTAGAGACCCTAAGACTAGCGGGGGGTCGACCCAGTACTTC
TRBJ2-1,TRBV10-3,12,.,many,CATAERGDEQFF,TGTGCCACTGCGGAAAGAGGCGATGAGCAGTTCTTC
TRBJ1-1,TRBV27,14,.,.,CASSLFAANTEAFF,TGTGCCAGCAGTTTATTTGCAGCGAACACTGAAGCTTTCTTT
TRBJ2-1,TRBV7-9,13,.,.,CASSLGQHNEQFF,TGTGCCAGCTCCCTTGGGCAGCACAATGAGCAGTTCTTC
TRBJ2-7,TRBV7-2,16,.,once,CASSLGAGRSSYEQYF,TGTGCCAGCAGCTTAGGAGCGGGCCGTAGCTCCTACGAGCAGTACTTC
TRBJ2-3,TRBV7-3,19,TRBD2,few,CASSAPGTSGRANGDTQYF,TGTGCCAGCAGCGCACCCGGGACTAGCGGGAGGGCAAATGGAGATACGCAGTATTTT
TRBJ2-1,TRBV5-1,16,.,.,CASSFYAGLGYNEQFF,TGCGCCAGCAGCTTTTACGCGGGACTGGGATACAATGAGCAGTTCTTC
TRBJ2-2,TRBV29-1,15,TRBD2,few,CSATTSGRATGELFF,TGCAGCGCTACGACTAGCGGGAGGGCCACCGGGGAGCTGTTTTTT